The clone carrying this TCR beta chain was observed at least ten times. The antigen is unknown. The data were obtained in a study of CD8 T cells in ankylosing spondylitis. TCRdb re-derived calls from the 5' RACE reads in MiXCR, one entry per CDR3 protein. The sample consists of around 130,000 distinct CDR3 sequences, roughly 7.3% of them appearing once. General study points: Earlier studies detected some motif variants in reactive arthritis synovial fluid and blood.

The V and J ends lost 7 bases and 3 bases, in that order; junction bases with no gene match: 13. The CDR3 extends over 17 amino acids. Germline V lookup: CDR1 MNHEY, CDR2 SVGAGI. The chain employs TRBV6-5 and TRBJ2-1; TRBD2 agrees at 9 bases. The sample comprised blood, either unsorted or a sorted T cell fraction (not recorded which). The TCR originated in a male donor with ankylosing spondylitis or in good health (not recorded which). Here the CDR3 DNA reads TGTGCCAGCACTTCCAGGGGCGGGAGGGCCGACTACAATGAGCAGTTCTTC. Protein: CASTSRGGRADYNEQFF.